The 29 T cell receptor beta chains given below trace back to one sample, sequenced in a study of technical replicates of blood from several donors. The protocol was immunoSEQ multiplex PCR, while the TCRdb copy is restricted to in-frame clones and leaves out a portion. The data hold about 80,000 clones, with about 95% observed a single time. The sequenced material came from T cells isolated from PBMCs. The receptor source for this set is a human donor in good health.

J is TRBJ1-5 and V is TRBV7-9, with D possibly TRBD1 on 6 matching bases. There are 15 residues in the CDR3. V shed 5 bases and J shed 6 bases, with 17 bases lying between them. Per the germline V gene, CDR1 is SEHNR and CDR2 is FQNEAQ (reference sequence). CDR3 sequence (DNA): TGTGCCAGCAGCGGTACAGGGTTCGAAGGTCAGCCCCAGCATTTT. Translation gives CASSGTGFEGQPQHF. Full variable domain (missing parts from reference TRBV7-9 and TRBJ1-5): DTGVSQNPRHKITKRGQNVTFRCDPISEHNRLYWYRQTLGQGPEFLTYFQNEAQLEKSRLLSDRFSAERPKGSFSTLEIQRTEQGDSAMYLCASSGTGFEGQPQHFGDGTRLSIL.

This clone was seen once. The chain has TRBV11-2 and TRBJ1-3, with a possible D match to TRBD1 (6 bases). The CDR3 spans 15 residues. Between the trimmed V and J ends, which lost 2 bases and 4 bases, there was a span of 12 bases. CDR1 SGHAT and CDR2 FQNNGV come from the germline V gene. CDR3 in amino acids: CASSLRSGTGNTIYF. The CDR3 DNA reads TGTGCCAGCAGCTTAAGGTCAGGGACAGGAAACACCATATATTTT.

The rearrangement joins TRBV2 to TRBJ2-7; D not resolved. The V and J ends lost 3 bases and 4 bases respectively, with 13 bases between them. Per germline, CDR1 SNHLY and CDR2 FYNNEI. This CDR3 is built from 14 residues. The CDR3 sequence: CASSEAHKRYEQYF. The CDR3 coding sequence is TGTGCCAGCAGTGAGGCGCATAAGAGGTACGAGCAGTACTTC.

V gene TRBV9 combines with J gene TRBJ2-7; D unclear. CDR3 length equals 12 residues. V lost 4 bases, J lost 5 bases, and 10 bases lay in between. CDR1 SGDLS and CDR2 YYNGEE come from the germline V gene. CDR3 sequence (DNA): TGTGCCAGCAGCCCGAGGAGCAACGAGCAGTACTTC. Its protein product is CASSPRSNEQYF.

This chain joins TRBV6-1 and TRBJ2-1; 8 bases fit TRBD1. Germline V gives CDR1 MNHNS, CDR2 SASEGT. The CDR3 is made up of 13 amino acids. Trimming cost V 4 bases and J 6 bases; bases outside gene matches: 2. The CDR3 here is CASSVDRANEQFF. CDR3 DNA sequence: TGTGCCAGCAGTGTGGACAGGGCCAATGAGCAGTTCTTC.

As DNA, the CDR3 is TGTGCCAGCAGCTTTGGGACAGGGGAATCTCAGCCCCAGCATTTT. Amino acid sequence: CASSFGTGESQPQHF. The V and J genes are TRBV7-2 and TRBJ1-5; 10 bases are shared with TRBD1. CDR1 and CDR2 from the germline V gene are SGHTA and FQGNSA. The CDR3 has 15 amino acids. The junction had 5 bases not matched to a gene; V was cut back by 3 bases and J by 6 bases.

The chain employs TRBV6-5 and TRBJ1-1; D is perhaps TRBD1 (5 bases). This CDR3 has 14 amino acids. V was clipped by 2 bases and J by 5 bases, with 12 bases between them. Germline values: CDR1 MNHEY, CDR2 SVGAGI. In nucleotides, the CDR3 is TGTGCCAGCAGTTACAGGCAGGGAGGAACTGAAGCTTTCTTT. Its protein is CASSYRQGGTEAFF.

The genes are TRBV9 and TRBJ2-1, with 7 bases aligning to TRBD1. After removal of 4 bases from V and 6 bases from J, the junction contained 7 bases not matched to a gene. CDR1 and CDR2 (germline): SGDLS, YYNGEE. There are 14 residues in the CDR3. This chain's CDR3 is CASSTRDRGNEQFF. Here the CDR3 DNA reads TGTGCCAGCAGCACCCGGGACAGAGGCAATGAGCAGTTCTTC.

The chain recombines TRBV7-8 with TRBJ2-5; the D gene is possibly TRBD1 (5 bases). V was pared by 7 bases and J by 4 bases, with 19 bases between. The germline V gene has CDR1 SGHVS and CDR2 FQNEAQ. There are 15 residues in the CDR3. The CDR3 sequence is CASKVGPGWVETQYF. As DNA, the CDR3 is TGTGCCAGCAAGGTCGGCCCAGGGTGGGTAGAGACCCAGTACTTC.

This chain connects TRBV5-1 to TRBJ2-2; possible D gene TRBD1, 6 bases. This CDR3 has 15 residues. V was trimmed by 2 bases and J by 10 bases, leaving 18 bases between them. Germline V CDR1 and CDR2: SGHRS, YFSETQ. The CDR3 protein is CASSFVRGPGVELFF. CDR3 nucleotides: TGCGCCAGCAGCTTCGTCAGGGGACCTGGCGTGGAGCTGTTTTTT.

V is TRBV7-3 and J is TRBJ1-2, with D perhaps TRBD1 (6 bases). Trimming took 2 bases from V and 4 from J, leaving 14 bases between them. The CDR3 runs to 15 residues. Germline V gives CDR1 SGHTA, CDR2 FQGTGA. In nucleotides, the CDR3 is TGTGCCAGCAGCTTATATGGGGGCGCGGGCTATGGCTACACCTTC. Amino acids: CASSLYGGAGYGYTF. Drawing the rest from reference TRBV7-3 and TRBJ1-2, the complete variable domain is GAGVSQTPSNKVTEKGKYVELRCDPISGHTALYWYRQSLGQGPEFLIYFQGTGAADDSGLPNDRFFAVRPEGSVSTLKIQRTERGDSAVYLCASSLYGGAGYGYTFGSGTRLTVV.

V and J are TRBV9 and TRBJ2-5; TRBD2 agrees at 10 bases. The germline V gene encodes CDR1 SGDLS and CDR2 YYNGEE. V was pared by 2 bases and J by 5 bases, with 9 bases of the junction left unmatched. The CDR3 length is 16 residues. The chain's CDR3 is CASSVGSTSGIETQYF. Here the CDR3 DNA reads TGTGCCAGCAGCGTCGGAAGTACTAGCGGGATTGAGACCCAGTACTTC.

The chain joins TRBV7-8 to TRBJ2-7; D might be TRBD2 (6 bases). The CDR3 contains 12 residues. Deletions cut 4 bases from V and 3 bases from J, with 7 bases between. Germline-derived CDR1 and CDR2 are SGHVS and FQNEAQ. The CDR3 is CASSWGDYEQYF. In DNA form, the CDR3 reads TGTGCCAGCAGCTGGGGGGACTACGAGCAGTACTTC. Combining the CDR3 with reference TRBV7-8 and TRBJ2-7 gives the whole variable domain GAGVSQSPRYKVAKRGQDVALRCDPISGHVSLFWYQQALGQGPEFLTYFQNEAQLDKSGLPSDRFFAERPEGSVSTLKIQRTQQEDSAVYLCASSWGDYEQYFGPGTRLTVT.

J is TRBJ2-1 and V is TRBV5-1; weak D call: TRBD1 (6 bases). Germline CDR1 is SGHRS and CDR2 is YFSETQ. V shed 0 bases and J shed 10 bases, with 14 bases lying between them. The CDR3 length is 14 residues. The chain's CDR3 is CASSLGDWGPEQFF. Here the CDR3 DNA reads TGCGCCAGCAGCTTGGGAGACTGGGGGCCGGAGCAGTTCTTC.

This chain uses TRBV7-2 with TRBJ2-7, with a tentative D call TRBD2 (6 bases). V was trimmed by 5 bases and J by 1 base, leaving 12 bases between them. Germline V gene data show CDR1 as SGHTA and CDR2 as FQGNSA. There are 14 residues in the CDR3. The DNA for the CDR3 is TGTGCCAGCAGCGCTCTCGCGGGATCCTACGAGCAGTACTTC. This gives the protein CASSALAGSYEQYF. The whole variable domain, filled in from reference TRBV7-2 and TRBJ2-7, reads GAGVSQSPSNKVTEKGKDVELRCDPISGHTALYWYRQSLGQGLEFLIYFQGNSAPDKSGLPSDRFSAERTGGSVSTLTIQRTQQEDSAVYLCASSALAGSYEQYFGPGTRLTVT.

The chain recombines TRBV6-6 with TRBJ2-7; 11 nucleotides match TRBD1. Germline V CDR1 and CDR2: MNHNY, SVGAGI (reference sequence). With 6 bases clipped from V and 4 bases from J, the junction kept 11 bases outside the gene matches. The CDR3 is made up of 16 amino acids. As DNA, the CDR3 is TGTGCCAGCAGCCACTCACCGGGACAGGGGGGTTACGAGCAGTACTTC. The encoded protein is CASSHSPGQGGYEQYF.

The rearrangement uses TRBV27 and TRBJ1-1; D is unresolved. This CDR3 contains 14 residues. Per germline, CDR1 MNHEY and CDR2 SMNVEV (reference sequence). Trimming took 3 bases from V and 0 from J, leaving 8 bases between them. The CDR3, as DNA: TGTGCCAGCAGTTTGGGCATGATGAACACTGAAGCTTTCTTT. Its translation: CASSLGMMNTEAFF.

The chain has TRBV28 and TRBJ1-1; no clear D. The germline V gene encodes CDR1 MDHEN and CDR2 SYDVKM. The CDR3 consists of 16 residues. Trimming removed 5 bases from V and 0 bases from J, with 16 bases in between. This CDR3 reads CASSRPEGYMNTEAFF. The DNA of the CDR3 is TGTGCCAGCAGTCGTCCCGAGGGATACATGAACACTGAAGCTTTCTTT.

The DNA of the CDR3 is TGTGCCAGCAGCTCGAGACTAGCGGGAGTAGCAGATACGCAGTATTTT. Amino acid sequence: CASSSRLAGVADTQYF. The chain is built from TRBV11-2 and TRBJ2-3; 12 bases line up with TRBD2. Looked up from germline, CDR1 is SGHAT and CDR2 is FQNNGV. Trimming removed 4 bases from V and 4 bases from J; junction bases left unmatched: 6. CDR3 length equals 16 residues.

This clone was recorded only once. The chain links TRBV27 to TRBJ2-7, with 11 positions matching TRBD2. The CDR3 runs 16 residues. From germline, CDR1 is MNHEY and CDR2 SMNVEV (reference sequence). The V and J ends lost 6 bases and 4 bases, in that order; junction bases with no gene match: 11. CDR3 in amino acids: CASRPLAGGPLYEQYF. DNA for the CDR3: TGTGCCAGCAGGCCATTAGCGGGAGGGCCACTATACGAGCAGTACTTC.

The chain combines TRBV6-6 with TRBJ1-5; D is perhaps TRBD1 (5 bases). Trimming cost V 2 bases and J 5 bases, with 13 bases left between them. The CDR3 length is 15 residues. Germline V gives CDR1 MNHNY, CDR2 SVGAGI (reference sequence). The CDR3 spells CASSYRQGGDQPQHF. CDR3 in DNA: TGTGCCAGCAGTTACCGGCAGGGTGGCGATCAGCCCCAGCATTTT.

This clone came up once. The chain joins TRBV27 to TRBJ2-5; 10 bases align to TRBD2. Germline V lookup: CDR1 MNHEY, CDR2 SMNVEV (reference sequence). The CDR3 sequence is 18 residues long. Trimming took 2 bases from V and 2 from J; bases not matched to a gene: 11. The CDR3 loop reads CASSLKQREGGKQETQYF. DNA of the CDR3: TGTGCCAGCAGTTTAAAACAGCGGGAGGGGGGGAAACAAGAGACCCAGTACTTC.

This chain joins TRBV27 and TRBJ1-1; TRBD1 agrees at 9 bases. The germline V gene encodes CDR1 MNHEY and CDR2 SMNVEV (reference sequence). J was trimmed by 5 bases and V by 3 bases; bases with no gene match: 10. This CDR3 has 16 amino acids. The DNA for the CDR3 is TGTGCCAGCAGTTTGGGGTTACAGGGGGCGTATACTGAAGCTTTCTTT. It translates to CASSLGLQGAYTEAFF.

The chain is built from TRBV6-5 and TRBJ1-3; perhaps TRBD1 as D (5 bases). Trimming cost V 6 bases and J 4 bases, with 10 bases left between them. Looked up from germline, CDR1 is MNHEY and CDR2 is SVGAGI. The CDR3 runs to 13 residues. As DNA, the CDR3 is TGTGCCAGCAGCCCCCCAGGGGGAAACACCATATATTTT. It yields the protein CASSPPGGNTIYF.

The V and J genes are TRBV9 and TRBJ2-7; 7 bases align to TRBD2. Per germline, CDR1 SGDLS and CDR2 YYNGEE. This CDR3 comprises 11 residues. Trimming took 7 bases from V and 7 from J; bases not matched to a gene: 5. The chain's CDR3 is CASGRDWEQYF. The CDR3 DNA reads TGTGCCAGCGGGAGGGATTGGGAGCAGTACTTC. The variable domain in full, completed from reference TRBV9 and TRBJ2-7, reads DSGVTQTPKHLITATGQRVTLRCSPRSGDLSVYWYQQSLDQGLQFLIQYYNGEERAKGNILERFSAQQFPDLHSELNLSSLELGDSALYFCASGRDWEQYFGPGTRLTVT.

V and J are TRBV6-1 and TRBJ1-1; D is perhaps TRBD1 (5 bases). CDR3 length: 11 amino acids. From germline, CDR1 is MNHNS and CDR2 SASEGT. V lost 11 bases to trimming and J lost 7 bases, with 14 bases between them. CDR3 DNA sequence: TGTGCCGCAAGGGGAGGGGTTGAAGCTTTCTTT. This encodes CAARGGVEAFF.

The chain carries TRBV6-5 and TRBJ2-1, with D tentatively TRBD1 (5 bases). The germline V and J ends were trimmed by 0 bases and 7 bases, with 13 bases remaining between them. The CDR3 runs to 15 residues. Germline CDR1 is MNHEY and CDR2 is SVGAGI. The CDR3 here is CASSYSLGAANEQFF. CDR3 nucleotide sequence: TGTGCCAGCAGTTACTCCTTAGGGGCAGCGAATGAGCAGTTCTTC.

The chain carries TRBV30 and TRBJ2-7, with D hard to call. Germline V gene data show CDR1 as GTSNPN and CDR2 as SVGIG (reference sequence). Trimming cost V 2 bases and J 0 bases, with 11 bases left between them. The CDR3 is made up of 14 amino acids. CDR3 in amino acids: CAWSHEWSSYEQYF. The CDR3 bases are TGTGCCTGGAGTCACGAGTGGAGCTCCTACGAGCAGTACTTC.

The chain recombines TRBV7-2 with TRBJ2-1; maybe TRBD1 (6 bases). From germline, CDR1 is SGHTA and CDR2 FQGNSA. CDR3 length equals 12 residues. Between the trimmed V and J ends, which lost 5 bases and 8 bases, there was a span of 10 bases. DNA for the CDR3: TGTGCCAGCAGCCGTAACAGGGATGAGCAGTTCTTC. It translates to CASSRNRDEQFF.